This TCR beta chain is from a study of blood T cell repertoires in COVID-19 (dated by TCRdb to 2019 to 2021). About the study as a whole: Samples covering the acute and convalescent phases of COVID-19 were provided by collaborators in the United States, Italy and Spain. The prospective study material was composed of cDNA or gDNA derived from T cells, B-cell-depleted T cells, or PBMCs. The dataset comprised deeply sampled blood TCRbeta repertoires from subjects exposed to, actively infected with, or recovered from COVID-19. A freely available public database, intended as a resource for researchers studying the immune response to SARS-CoV-2, is where the repertoires were released. The samples were drawn from two sources: the first 160 participants of the ongoing ImmuneRACE study, and over 1,000 subjects contributed by 6 global collaborators. Sample metadata almost always included a de-identified subject ID, COVID-19 status, age in years and sex. Where HLA class I and class II types were available, the types were taken from metadata supplied by the sample provider, not from assay-based typing.

Broad study findings and their caveats: The amount of clinical and demographic metadata varied by source and participant and was provided uncurated.

From its cysteine to its phenylalanine, the CDR3 spans 14 amino acids. CDR3 DNA only is kept here, 42 bases in frame from base 1. From the germline V gene, CDR1 is SNHLY and CDR2 is FYNNEI. V gives up 7 bases and J gives up 0 bases, and the segment between their germline ends measures 9 bases. TCRbeta CDR3 regions were amplified from genomic DNA by means of the immunoSEQ Assay, a bias-controlled multiplex PCR. As for how the authors treated the data: Nucleated cell counts per sample were estimated from amplification of reference gene primers within the assay. To quantify the absolute abundance of each unique TCRbeta CDR3 rearrangement, sequence reads were collapsed and filtered. Productive Simpson clonality was computed per sample as the square root of Simpson's diversity index over productive rearrangements. This immuneACCESS table, as held by TCRdb, lists in-frame sequences with V and J called but not all clones. Of the missing ones, under half trace to an unresolved V gene in checked studies; the others have no known cause. The V and J calls and clone size come from that table; D and trimming were worked out from the DNA. The sample table contains about 480,000 clones; only one count was recorded for 87% of them. The ten largest account for approximately 2% of the sample.

Concerning this clone itself: It has no known antigen specificity. Per-nucleotide qualities are absent, and no much larger clonotype sits a single base away.

Participants in the prospective study were aged roughly 18 to 89 years, lived in 20 to 25 United States geographic areas, and enrolled through a virtual design. To assign participants to cohorts, the prospective study relied on clinical history that participants themselves reported in a screening survey and a study questionnaire. In the prospective study, whole blood, serum and a nasopharyngeal or oropharyngeal swab were collected from each participant by mobile phlebotomists. Prospective study participants could optionally give additional blood draws and questionnaires over a roughly 2-month period. Before DNA extraction, prospective study blood samples were shipped either frozen or at room temperature.

Input material: PBMCs or T cells enriched from blood (not recorded which). This receptor was taken from a woman aged 18-30 years with acute COVID-19. The V and J segments used are TRBV2 and TRBJ2-2; 6 matching bases give a weak D call of TRBD2. The DNA sequence is given as TGTGCCAGCATTTCGGGGGCGAACACCGGGGAGCTGTTTTTT. It specifies CASISGANTGELFF.